The next 18 T cell receptor beta chains were all read from a single sample in a study of cytomegalovirus exposure and HLA in healthy donors. Use of 60 Vbeta and 13 Jbeta primers characterized the PCR. TCRdb's copy holds only in-frame clones and misses some; the assay was immunoSEQ multiplex PCR. Here the sample spans about 140,000 clones, roughly 80% being singletons. Specimen: PBMCs. These receptors were taken from a man in his forties in good health and CMV-seropositive.

This chain links TRBV4-2 with TRBJ1-5; TRBD1 matches at 8 bases. CDR3 length equals 16 residues. Germline V gene sequence: CDR1 LGHNA, CDR2 YNFKEQ. The J segment lost 5 bases and the V segment lost 0 bases, leaving 6 bases of the junction unmatched. CDR3 coding DNA: TGTGCCAGCAGCCAAGATCGCGGACAGGGATATCAGCCCCAGCATTTT. This encodes CASSQDRGQGYQPQHF.

This chain links TRBV15 with TRBJ1-5; 8 nucleotides line up with TRBD1. Germline V gene data show CDR1 as LNHNV and CDR2 as YYDKDF (reference sequence). The J segment lost 9 bases and the V segment lost 1 base, leaving 17 bases of the junction unmatched. The CDR3 length is 18 residues. The CDR3 region has the DNA TGTGCCACCAGCAGAGGGGTCACCTCGGACAGGGTAAATGGGCCCCAGCATTTT. Protein: CATSRGVTSDRVNGPQHF.

V usage is TRBV10-3 and J usage is TRBJ2-7; perhaps TRBD2 as D (6 bases). This CDR3 spans 13 amino acids. Between the trimmed V and J ends, which lost 7 bases and 3 bases, there was a span of 13 bases. Germline CDR1 ENHRY, CDR2 SYGVKD. This chain's CDR3 is CAINGGSRYEQYF. CDR3 nucleotides: TGTGCCATCAACGGGGGTTCCCGCTACGAGCAGTACTTC.

J is TRBJ1-4 and V is TRBV5-1; TRBD1 matches 9 bases. V trimming: 4 bases; J trimming: 5 bases; junction bases outside the gene matches: 6. CDR1 and CDR2 (germline): SGHRS, YFSETQ. The CDR3 loop spans 15 amino acids. In DNA form, the CDR3 reads TGCGCCAGCAGCCCACAGGGGGCCATCAATGAAAAACTGTTTTTT. It codes for CASSPQGAINEKLFF.

Only a few counts were recorded for this clone. The chain combines TRBV6-5 with TRBJ2-7, with 12 bases identical to TRBD1. CDR3 length: 15 residues. CDR1 MNHEY and CDR2 SVGAGI come from the germline V gene. The V gene end was trimmed by 10 bases and the J gene end by 4 bases; junction bases not matched to a gene: 11. CDR3 sequence: CATKAGTGGLYEQYF. The CDR3 DNA sequence: TGTGCCACCAAGGCCGGGACAGGGGGCTTATACGAGCAGTACTTC.

The chain joins TRBV19 to TRBJ1-1; D possibly corresponds to TRBD1 (6 bases). CDR1 and CDR2 (germline): LNHDA, SQIVND (reference sequence). V was pared by 8 bases and J by 10 bases, with 38 bases between. This CDR3 has 19 amino acids. The CDR3 here is CASSPKRGRTAPGLWGAFF. Written as DNA, the CDR3 is TGTGCCAGTTCTCCGAAGAGAGGGAGGACAGCCCCGGGACTATGGGGAGCTTTCTTT.

The J gene is TRBJ2-2, the V gene TRBV29-1, with D tentatively TRBD2 (7 bases). Germline values: CDR1 SQVTM, CDR2 ANQGSEA. The CDR3 length is 14 residues. V was cut by 7 bases and J by 3 bases, with 15 bases left in between. The CDR3 is CSARGGDDTGELFF. DNA of the CDR3: TGCAGCGCCCGAGGGGGGGACGACACCGGGGAGCTGTTTTTT.

The V gene is TRBV9, the J gene TRBJ2-1; 7 nucleotides match TRBD2. This CDR3 has 13 residues. Germline trimming cut 0 bases from V and 10 bases from J; bases unmatched to any gene: 4. CDR1 and CDR2 from the germline V gene are SGDLS and YYNGEE. CDR3 sequence: CASSVGLAREQFF. In DNA, the CDR3 is TGTGCCAGCAGCGTAGGACTAGCTAGGGAGCAGTTCTTC.

The J gene is TRBJ2-5, the V gene TRBV27, with D hard to call. The ends were cut back, 4 bases at V and 4 bases at J, with 7 bases in the middle. CDR1 is MNHEY and CDR2 is SMNVEV in the germline V gene (reference sequence). The CDR3 length is 12 residues. The CDR3 reads CASSSERETQYF. CDR3 DNA sequence: TGTGCCAGCAGTTCCGAGCGAGAGACCCAGTACTTC.

The chain joins TRBV5-1 to TRBJ1-1, with 7 bases identical to TRBD1. V was pared by 4 bases and J by 5 bases, with 2 bases of the junction left unmatched. Germline V gene lookup returns CDR1 SGHRS and CDR2 YFSETQ. The CDR3 totals 12 residues. CDR3 in DNA: TGCGCCAGCAGCCAACAGGGGACTGAAGCTTTCTTT. It is translated as CASSQQGTEAFF.

DNA for the CDR3: TGTGCCATCAGTTTACTAGCGGGCATTTTCGATGAGCAGTTCTTC. Amino acid sequence: CAISLLAGIFDEQFF. The chain uses TRBV10-3 and TRBJ2-1, with 9 bases lining up with TRBD2. This CDR3 contains 15 residues. Germline CDR1 is ENHRY and CDR2 is SYGVKD. The V segment lost 5 bases and the J segment 8 bases; nucleotides outside the gene matches: 10.

The chain combines TRBV2 with TRBJ2-1; 13 bases are a match to TRBD2. Germline V gene sequence: CDR1 SNHLY, CDR2 FYNNEI. V trimming: 10 bases; J trimming: 0 bases; junction bases outside the gene matches: 9. The CDR3 is 17 amino acids. The CDR3 region is CATYRTSGGASYNEQFF. CDR3 nucleotide sequence: TGTGCCACCTACCGGACTAGCGGGGGAGCCTCCTACAATGAGCAGTTCTTC.

This clone showed up just a few times. V gene TRBV5-6 combines with J gene TRBJ1-3; a weak D match, TRBD1 (6 bases). This CDR3 comprises 15 residues. V was shortened by 3 bases and J by 6 bases, with 16 bases between the two germline ends. Germline V gene data show CDR1 as SGHDT and CDR2 as YYEEEE. The CDR3 sequence is CASSWGSGVANTIYF. In nucleotides, the CDR3 is TGTGCCAGCAGCTGGGGATCAGGGGTGGCAAACACCATATATTTT.

The chain employs TRBV9 and TRBJ1-6, with 10 bases that match TRBD1. This CDR3 comprises 14 residues. CDR1 and CDR2 from the germline V gene are SGDLS and YYNGEE. The J segment lost 10 bases and the V segment lost 4 bases, leaving 5 bases of the junction unmatched. This CDR3 reads CASSTGTGESPLHF. CDR3 nucleotides: TGTGCCAGCAGCACAGGGACAGGGGAATCACCCCTCCACTTT.

The rearrangement links TRBV6-5 to TRBJ1-6; tentatively, D is TRBD1 (6 bases). V was pared by 4 bases and J by 3 bases, with 10 bases between. The germline gives CDR1 MNHEY, CDR2 SVGAGI. There are 15 residues in the CDR3. In DNA form, the CDR3 reads TGTGCCAGCAGTTTACAGGGATTCTATAATTCACCCCTCCACTTT. Its translation is CASSLQGFYNSPLHF.

V is TRBV7-2 and J is TRBJ2-3, with 13 bases fitting TRBD2. CDR1 and CDR2 (germline): SGHTA, FQGNSA. The V segment lost 4 bases and the J segment 0 bases; nucleotides outside the gene matches: 7. The CDR3 spans 18 residues. The CDR3 nucleotides are TGTGCCAGCAGCTCGCGGACTAGCGGGAGCCCAAGCACAGATACGCAGTATTTT. Amino acids: CASSSRTSGSPSTDTQYF.

This chain joins TRBV18 and TRBJ1-1, with 7 positions matching TRBD1. After removal of 3 bases from V and 3 bases from J, the junction contained 7 bases not matched to a gene. This CDR3 comprises 15 residues. Germline values: CDR1 KGHSH, CDR2 LQKENI. Written as DNA, the CDR3 is TGTGCCAGCTCACCGACGACAGGGTTGGACACTGAAGCTTTCTTT. The encoded protein is CASSPTTGLDTEAFF.

The rearrangement joins TRBV6-1 to TRBJ2-7, with 9 bases lining up with TRBD1. The CDR3 consists of 17 residues. Germline loops: CDR1 MNHNS, CDR2 SASEGT. The V gene end was trimmed by 2 bases and the J gene end by 3 bases; junction bases not matched to a gene: 11. The CDR3 is CASSELTGGHQYYEQYF. For the CDR3, the DNA is TGTGCCAGCAGTGAACTCACAGGGGGCCATCAATACTACGAGCAGTACTTC.